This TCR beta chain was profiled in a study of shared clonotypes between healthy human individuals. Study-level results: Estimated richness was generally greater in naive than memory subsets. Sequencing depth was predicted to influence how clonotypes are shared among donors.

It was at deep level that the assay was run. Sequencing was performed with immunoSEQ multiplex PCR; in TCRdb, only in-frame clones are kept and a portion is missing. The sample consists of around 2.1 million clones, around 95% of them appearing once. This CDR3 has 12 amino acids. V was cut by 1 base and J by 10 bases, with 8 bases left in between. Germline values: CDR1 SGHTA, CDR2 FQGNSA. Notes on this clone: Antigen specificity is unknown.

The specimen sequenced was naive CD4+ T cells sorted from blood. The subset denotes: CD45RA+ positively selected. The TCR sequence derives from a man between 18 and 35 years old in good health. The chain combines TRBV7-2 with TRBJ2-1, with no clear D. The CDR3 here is CASSLVPNEQFF. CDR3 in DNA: TGTGCCAGCAGCTTAGTCCCCAACGAGCAGTTCTTC.